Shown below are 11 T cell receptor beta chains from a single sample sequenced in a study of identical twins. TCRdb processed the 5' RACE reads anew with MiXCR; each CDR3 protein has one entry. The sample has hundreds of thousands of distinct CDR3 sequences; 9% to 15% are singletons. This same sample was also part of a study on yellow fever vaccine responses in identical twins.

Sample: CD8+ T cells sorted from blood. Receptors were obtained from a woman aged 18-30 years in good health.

CDR3 in amino acids: CSVEDRTGNYGYTF. CDR3 coding DNA: TGCAGCGTTGAAGATCGTACAGGGAACTATGGCTACACCTTC. The gene calls are TRBV29-1 and TRBJ1-2; possible D gene TRBD1, 6 bases. Germline V gene sequence: CDR1 SQVTM, CDR2 ANQGSEA. The CDR3 is 14 residues long. The V and J ends lost 0 bases and 2 bases respectively, with 10 bases between them.

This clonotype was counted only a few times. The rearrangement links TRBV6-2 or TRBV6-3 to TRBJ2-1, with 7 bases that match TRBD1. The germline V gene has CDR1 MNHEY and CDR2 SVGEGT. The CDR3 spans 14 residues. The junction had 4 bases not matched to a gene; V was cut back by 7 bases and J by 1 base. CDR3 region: CASTSGQSYNEQFF. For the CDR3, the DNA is TGTGCCAGCACTTCGGGACAGTCCTACAATGAGCAGTTCTTC.

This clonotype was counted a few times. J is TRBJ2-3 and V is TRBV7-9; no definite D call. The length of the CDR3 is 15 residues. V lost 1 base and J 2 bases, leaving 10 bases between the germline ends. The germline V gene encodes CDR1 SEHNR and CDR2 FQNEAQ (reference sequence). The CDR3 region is CASSLVEPPTDTQYF. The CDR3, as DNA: TGTGCCAGCAGCTTAGTAGAGCCTCCCACAGATACGCAGTATTTT.

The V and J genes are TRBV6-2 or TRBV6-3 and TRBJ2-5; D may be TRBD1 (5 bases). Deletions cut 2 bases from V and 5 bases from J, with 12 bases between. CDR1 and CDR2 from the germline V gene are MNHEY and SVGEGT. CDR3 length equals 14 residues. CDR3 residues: CASSYASGLETQYF. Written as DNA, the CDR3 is TGTGCCAGCAGTTACGCATCAGGGCTGGAGACCCAGTACTTC.

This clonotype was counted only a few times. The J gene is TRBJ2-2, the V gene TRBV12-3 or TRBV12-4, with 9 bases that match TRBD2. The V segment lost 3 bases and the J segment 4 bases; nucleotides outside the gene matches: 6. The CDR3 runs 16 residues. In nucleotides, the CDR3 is TGTGCCAGCAGTTTTGGCCTAGCGGGGATCACCGGGGAGCTGTTTTTT. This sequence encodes CASSFGLAGITGELFF.

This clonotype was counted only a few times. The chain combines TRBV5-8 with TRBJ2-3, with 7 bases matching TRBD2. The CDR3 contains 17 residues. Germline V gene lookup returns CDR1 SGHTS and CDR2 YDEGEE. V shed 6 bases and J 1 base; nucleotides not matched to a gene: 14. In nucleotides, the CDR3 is TGTGCCAGCACCTCGTTAGCGGGTGTTCCTCGCACAGATACGCAGTATTTT. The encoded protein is CASTSLAGVPRTDTQYF. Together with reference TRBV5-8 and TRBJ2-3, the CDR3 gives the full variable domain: EAGVTQSPTHLIKTRGQQATLRCSPISGHTSVYWYQQALGLGLQFLLWYDEGEERNRGNFPPRFSGRQFPNYSSELNVNALELEDSALYLCASTSLAGVPRTDTQYFGPGTRLTVL.

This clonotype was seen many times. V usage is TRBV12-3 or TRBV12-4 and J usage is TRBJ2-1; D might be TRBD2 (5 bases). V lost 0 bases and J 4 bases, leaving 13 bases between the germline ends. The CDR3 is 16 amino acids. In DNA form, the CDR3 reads TGTGCCAGCAGTTTAGCCGGGGTCCATCATTACAATGAGCAGTTCTTC. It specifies CASSLAGVHHYNEQFF.

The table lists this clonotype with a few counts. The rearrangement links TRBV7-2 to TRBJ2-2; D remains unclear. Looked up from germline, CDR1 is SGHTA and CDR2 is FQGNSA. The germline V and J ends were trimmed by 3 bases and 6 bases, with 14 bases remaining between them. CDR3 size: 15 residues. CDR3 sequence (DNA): TGTGCCAGCAGCTTTTGGAGTCAGCGTCCCGGGGAGCTGTTTTTT. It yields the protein CASSFWSQRPGELFF.

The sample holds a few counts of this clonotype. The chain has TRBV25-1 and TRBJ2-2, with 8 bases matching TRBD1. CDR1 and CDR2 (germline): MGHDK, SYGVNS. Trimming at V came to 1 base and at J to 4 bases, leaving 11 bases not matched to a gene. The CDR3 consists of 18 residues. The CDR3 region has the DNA TGTGCCAGCAGTGAATTGGGGGCGGTCAGGGGGCCCACCGGGGAGCTGTTTTTT. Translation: CASSELGAVRGPTGELFF.

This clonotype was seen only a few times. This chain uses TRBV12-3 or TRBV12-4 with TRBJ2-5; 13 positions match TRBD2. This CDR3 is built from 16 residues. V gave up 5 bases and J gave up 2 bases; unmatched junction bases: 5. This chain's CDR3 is CASSRTSGGEQETQYF. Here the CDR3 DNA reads TGTGCCAGCAGTCGTACTAGCGGGGGGGAACAAGAGACCCAGTACTTC.

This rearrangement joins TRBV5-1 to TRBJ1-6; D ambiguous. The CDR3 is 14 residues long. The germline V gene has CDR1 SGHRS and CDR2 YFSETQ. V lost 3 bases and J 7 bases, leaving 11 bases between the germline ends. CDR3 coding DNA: TGCGCCAGCAGCTCCACGACCCACAATTCACCCCTCCACTTT. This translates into CASSSTTHNSPLHF.